This T cell receptor beta chain comes out of a study of T cells after yellow fever vaccination. General study findings and limits: Contaminating bulk clonotypes could be abundant in FACS-sorted repertoires. Overlap between CD4 and CD8 compartments was detected for a small share of clonotypes. Once the booster was given, most primary-vaccination clones reappeared, at about 96% for CD4 and 85% to 90% for CD8.

Researchers made TCR cDNA using 5'RACE template switching, and this step added a universal primer site and UMIs. TCRdb analysed the 5' RACE reads with MiXCR anew, one entry per CDR3 protein. The data contain fewer than 450,000 distinct CDR3 sequences, around a tenth of them singletons. The length of the CDR3 is 14 residues. CDR1 and CDR2 from the germline V gene are SGHRS and YFSETQ. V was cut by 4 bases and J by 6 bases, with 16 bases left in between. This clonotype was observed a handful of times. Antigen unknown. Specimen: PBMCs, collected on the day of the first yellow fever vaccination. This receptor was taken from a man aged 18 to 30 who received the YFV17D yellow fever vaccine. The gene calls are TRBV5-1 and TRBJ1-1; a possible D gene is TRBD1 (5 bases). The CDR3 loop reads CASSPGTGLPEAFF. CDR3 DNA sequence: TGCGCCAGCAGCCCCGGGACGGGCCTCCCTGAAGCTTTCTTT. The full variable domain, with the rest looked up from reference TRBV5-1 and TRBJ1-1, is KAGVTQTPRYLIKTRGQQVTLSCSPISGHRSVSWYQQTPGQGLQFLFEYFSETQRNKGNFPGRFSGRQFSNSRSEMNVSTLELGDSALYLCASSPGTGLPEAFFGQGTRLTVV.